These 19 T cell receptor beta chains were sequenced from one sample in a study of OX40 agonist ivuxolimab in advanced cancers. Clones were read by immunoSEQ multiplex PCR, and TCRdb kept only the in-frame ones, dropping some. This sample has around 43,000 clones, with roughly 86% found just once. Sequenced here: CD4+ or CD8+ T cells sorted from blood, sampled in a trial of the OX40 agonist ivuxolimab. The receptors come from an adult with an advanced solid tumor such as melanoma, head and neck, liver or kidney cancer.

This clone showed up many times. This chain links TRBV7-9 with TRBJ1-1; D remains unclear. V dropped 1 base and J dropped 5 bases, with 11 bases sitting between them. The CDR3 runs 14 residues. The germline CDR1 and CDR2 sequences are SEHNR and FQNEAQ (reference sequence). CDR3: CASSLVSTATEAFF. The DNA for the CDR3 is TGTGCCAGCAGCTTAGTCTCCACGGCTACTGAAGCTTTCTTT. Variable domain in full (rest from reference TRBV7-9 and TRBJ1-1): DTGVSQNPRHKITKRGQNVTFRCDPISEHNRLYWYRQTLGQGPEFLTYFQNEAQLEKSRLLSDRFSAERPKGSFSTLEIQRTEQGDSAMYLCASSLVSTATEAFFGQGTRLTVV.

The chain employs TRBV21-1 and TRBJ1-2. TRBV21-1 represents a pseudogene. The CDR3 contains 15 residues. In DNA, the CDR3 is TGTGCCAGCAGCAAAGAGGGGAGGGCGGCCTATGGCTACACCTTC. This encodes CASSKEGRAAYGYTF.

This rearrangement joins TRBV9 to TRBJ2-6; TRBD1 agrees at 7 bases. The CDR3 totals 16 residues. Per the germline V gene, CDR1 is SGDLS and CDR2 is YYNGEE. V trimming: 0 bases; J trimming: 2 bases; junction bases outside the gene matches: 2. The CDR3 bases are TGTGCCAGCAGCGTAGGGCAGGGGGCTGGGGCCAACGTCCTGACTTTC. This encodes CASSVGQGAGANVLTF.

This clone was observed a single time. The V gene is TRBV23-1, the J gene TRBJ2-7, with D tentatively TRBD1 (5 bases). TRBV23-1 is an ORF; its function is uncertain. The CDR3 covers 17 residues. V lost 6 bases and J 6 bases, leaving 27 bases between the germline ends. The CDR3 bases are TGCGCCAGCAGGCCGGTGGCAGGGAAAGCCCCGGTGGGCGAGCAGTACTTC. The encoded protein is CASRPVAGKAPVGEQYF.

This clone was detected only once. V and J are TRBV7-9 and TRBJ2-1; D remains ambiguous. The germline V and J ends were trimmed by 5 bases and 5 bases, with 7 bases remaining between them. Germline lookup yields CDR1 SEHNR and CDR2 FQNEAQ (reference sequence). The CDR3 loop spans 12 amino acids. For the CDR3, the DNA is TGTGCCAGCAGCCAGGTAGACAATGAGCAGTTCTTC. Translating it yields CASSQVDNEQFF.

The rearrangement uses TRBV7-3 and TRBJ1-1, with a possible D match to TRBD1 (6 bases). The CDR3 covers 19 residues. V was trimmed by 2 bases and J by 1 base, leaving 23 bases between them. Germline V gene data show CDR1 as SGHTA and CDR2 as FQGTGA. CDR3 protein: CASSLVGNYYREANTEAFF. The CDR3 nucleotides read TGTGCCAGCAGCTTAGTTGGTAATTACTACAGGGAGGCGAACACTGAAGCTTTCTTT.

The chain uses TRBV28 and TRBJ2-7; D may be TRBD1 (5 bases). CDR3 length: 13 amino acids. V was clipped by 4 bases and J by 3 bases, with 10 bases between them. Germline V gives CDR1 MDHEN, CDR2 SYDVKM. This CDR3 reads CASSSQGFYEQYF. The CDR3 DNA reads TGTGCCAGCAGTTCGCAGGGATTCTACGAGCAGTACTTC. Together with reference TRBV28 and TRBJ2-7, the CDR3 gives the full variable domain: DVKVTQSSRYLVKRTGEKVFLECVQDMDHENMFWYRQDPGLGLRLIYFSYDVKMKEKGDIPEGYSVSREKKERFSLILESASTNQTSMYLCASSSQGFYEQYFGPGTRLTVT.

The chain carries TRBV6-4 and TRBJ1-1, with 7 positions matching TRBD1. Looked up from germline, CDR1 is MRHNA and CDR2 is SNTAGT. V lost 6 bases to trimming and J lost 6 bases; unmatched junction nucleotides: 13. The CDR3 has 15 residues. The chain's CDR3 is CASSFRPTRGAEAFF. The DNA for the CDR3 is TGTGCCAGCAGCTTCAGACCCACCAGGGGGGCTGAAGCTTTCTTT.

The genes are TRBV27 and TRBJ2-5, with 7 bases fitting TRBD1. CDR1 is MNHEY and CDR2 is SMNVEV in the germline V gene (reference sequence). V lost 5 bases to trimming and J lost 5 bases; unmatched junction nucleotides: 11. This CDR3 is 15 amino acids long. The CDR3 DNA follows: TGTGCCAGCAGTCTTGACCCGGGACAGTTGGAGACCCAGTACTTC. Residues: CASSLDPGQLETQYF.

CDR3 sequence reads: CASSWTGAYEQYF. Written as DNA, the CDR3 is TGTGCCAGCAGTTGGACAGGGGCCTACGAGCAGTACTTC. The rearrangement links TRBV6-5 to TRBJ2-7; 9 nucleotides align to TRBD1. CDR3 length: 13 amino acids. V lost 4 bases, J lost 2 bases, and 0 bases stayed unmatched. Germline V gene sequence: CDR1 MNHEY, CDR2 SVGAGI.

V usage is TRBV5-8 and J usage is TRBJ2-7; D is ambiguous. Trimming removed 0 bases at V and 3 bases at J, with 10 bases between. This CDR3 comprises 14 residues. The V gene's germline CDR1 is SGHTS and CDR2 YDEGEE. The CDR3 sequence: CASSLGTANYEQYF. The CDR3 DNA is TGTGCCAGCAGCTTGGGGACGGCGAACTACGAGCAGTACTTC.

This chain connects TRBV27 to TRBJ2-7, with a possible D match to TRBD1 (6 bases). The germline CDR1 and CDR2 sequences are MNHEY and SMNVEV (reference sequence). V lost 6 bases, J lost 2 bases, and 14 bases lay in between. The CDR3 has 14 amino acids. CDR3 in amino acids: CASRLLDRPYEQYF. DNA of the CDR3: TGTGCCAGCAGGCTACTGGACAGACCCTACGAGCAGTACTTC.

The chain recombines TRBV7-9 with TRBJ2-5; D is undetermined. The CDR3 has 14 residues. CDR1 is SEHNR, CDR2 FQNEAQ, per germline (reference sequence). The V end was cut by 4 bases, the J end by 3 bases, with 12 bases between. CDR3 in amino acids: CASSSTDGEETQYF. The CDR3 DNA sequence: TGTGCCAGCAGCTCAACCGACGGAGAAGAGACCCAGTACTTC.

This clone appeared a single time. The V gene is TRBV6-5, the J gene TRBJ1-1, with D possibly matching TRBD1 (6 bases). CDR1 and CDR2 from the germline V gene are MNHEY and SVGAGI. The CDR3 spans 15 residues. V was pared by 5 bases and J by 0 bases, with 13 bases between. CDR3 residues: CASSPAGHLNTEAFF. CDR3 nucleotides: TGTGCCAGCAGTCCTGCGGGACACCTGAACACTGAAGCTTTCTTT.

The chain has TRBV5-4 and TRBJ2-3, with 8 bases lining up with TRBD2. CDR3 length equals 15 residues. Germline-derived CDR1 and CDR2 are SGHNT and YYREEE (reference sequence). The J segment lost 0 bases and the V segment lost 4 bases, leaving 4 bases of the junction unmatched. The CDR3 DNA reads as TGTGCCAGCAGCCGCGGGGGGTCCAGCACAGATACGCAGTATTTT. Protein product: CASSRGGSSTDTQYF.

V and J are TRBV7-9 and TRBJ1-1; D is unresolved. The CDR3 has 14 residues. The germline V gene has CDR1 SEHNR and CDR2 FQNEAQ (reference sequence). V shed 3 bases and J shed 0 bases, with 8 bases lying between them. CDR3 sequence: CASSFFSVNTEAFF. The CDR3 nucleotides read TGTGCCAGCAGCTTTTTCAGTGTGAACACTGAAGCTTTCTTT.

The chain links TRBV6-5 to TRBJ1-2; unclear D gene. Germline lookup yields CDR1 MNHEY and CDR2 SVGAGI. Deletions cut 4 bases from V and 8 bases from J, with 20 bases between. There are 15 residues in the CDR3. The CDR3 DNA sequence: TGTGCCAGCAGTTTGGAGACCCGTGGCTACTGGGGCTACACCTTC. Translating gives CASSLETRGYWGYTF.

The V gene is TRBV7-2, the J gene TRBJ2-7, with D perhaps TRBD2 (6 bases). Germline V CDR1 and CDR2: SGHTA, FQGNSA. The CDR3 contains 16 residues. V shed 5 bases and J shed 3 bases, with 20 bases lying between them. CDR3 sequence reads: CASSDSSGRTIYEQYF. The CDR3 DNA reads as TGTGCCAGCAGCGACAGCTCGGGACGGACTATCTACGAGCAGTACTTC.

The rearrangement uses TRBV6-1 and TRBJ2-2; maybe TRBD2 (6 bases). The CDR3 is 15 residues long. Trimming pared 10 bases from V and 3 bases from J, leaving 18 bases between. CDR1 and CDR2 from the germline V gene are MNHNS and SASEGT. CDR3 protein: CATSGGKLDTGELFF. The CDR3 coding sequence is TGTGCCACCTCCGGAGGGAAGTTGGACACCGGGGAGCTGTTTTTT.